The sequence of this T cell receptor beta chain was determined in a study of shared clonotypes between healthy human individuals. Germline V lookup: CDR1 SGHNT, CDR2 YYREEE (reference sequence). The CDR3 has 13 amino acids. V was shortened by 4 bases and J by 1 base, with 7 bases between the two germline ends. The method was immunoSEQ multiplex PCR; TCRdb's version includes in-frame clones alone and lacks a portion of them. The table shows roughly 680,000 clones, with roughly 72% occurring only once. This clone has a handful of counts. Other nucleotide sequences from this sample produce the same CDR3.

The clonotype originates from a woman in her thirties in good health. Specimen: memory CD4+ T cells sorted from blood. Subset here: CD45RA-negative fraction. The V and J genes are TRBV5-4 and TRBJ2-3; the D gene could be TRBD1 or TRBD2 (5 bases each). CDR3 region: CASSPGRTDTQYF. For the CDR3, the DNA is TGTGCCAGCAGCCCGGGACGCACAGATACGCAGTATTTT. The full variable domain, its missing parts supplied by reference TRBV5-4 and TRBJ2-3, is ETGVTQSPTHLIKTRGQQVTLRCSSQSGHNTVSWYQQALGQGPQFIFQYYREEENGRGNFPPRFSGLQFPNYSSELNVNALELDDSALYLCASSPGRTDTQYFGPGTRLTVL.